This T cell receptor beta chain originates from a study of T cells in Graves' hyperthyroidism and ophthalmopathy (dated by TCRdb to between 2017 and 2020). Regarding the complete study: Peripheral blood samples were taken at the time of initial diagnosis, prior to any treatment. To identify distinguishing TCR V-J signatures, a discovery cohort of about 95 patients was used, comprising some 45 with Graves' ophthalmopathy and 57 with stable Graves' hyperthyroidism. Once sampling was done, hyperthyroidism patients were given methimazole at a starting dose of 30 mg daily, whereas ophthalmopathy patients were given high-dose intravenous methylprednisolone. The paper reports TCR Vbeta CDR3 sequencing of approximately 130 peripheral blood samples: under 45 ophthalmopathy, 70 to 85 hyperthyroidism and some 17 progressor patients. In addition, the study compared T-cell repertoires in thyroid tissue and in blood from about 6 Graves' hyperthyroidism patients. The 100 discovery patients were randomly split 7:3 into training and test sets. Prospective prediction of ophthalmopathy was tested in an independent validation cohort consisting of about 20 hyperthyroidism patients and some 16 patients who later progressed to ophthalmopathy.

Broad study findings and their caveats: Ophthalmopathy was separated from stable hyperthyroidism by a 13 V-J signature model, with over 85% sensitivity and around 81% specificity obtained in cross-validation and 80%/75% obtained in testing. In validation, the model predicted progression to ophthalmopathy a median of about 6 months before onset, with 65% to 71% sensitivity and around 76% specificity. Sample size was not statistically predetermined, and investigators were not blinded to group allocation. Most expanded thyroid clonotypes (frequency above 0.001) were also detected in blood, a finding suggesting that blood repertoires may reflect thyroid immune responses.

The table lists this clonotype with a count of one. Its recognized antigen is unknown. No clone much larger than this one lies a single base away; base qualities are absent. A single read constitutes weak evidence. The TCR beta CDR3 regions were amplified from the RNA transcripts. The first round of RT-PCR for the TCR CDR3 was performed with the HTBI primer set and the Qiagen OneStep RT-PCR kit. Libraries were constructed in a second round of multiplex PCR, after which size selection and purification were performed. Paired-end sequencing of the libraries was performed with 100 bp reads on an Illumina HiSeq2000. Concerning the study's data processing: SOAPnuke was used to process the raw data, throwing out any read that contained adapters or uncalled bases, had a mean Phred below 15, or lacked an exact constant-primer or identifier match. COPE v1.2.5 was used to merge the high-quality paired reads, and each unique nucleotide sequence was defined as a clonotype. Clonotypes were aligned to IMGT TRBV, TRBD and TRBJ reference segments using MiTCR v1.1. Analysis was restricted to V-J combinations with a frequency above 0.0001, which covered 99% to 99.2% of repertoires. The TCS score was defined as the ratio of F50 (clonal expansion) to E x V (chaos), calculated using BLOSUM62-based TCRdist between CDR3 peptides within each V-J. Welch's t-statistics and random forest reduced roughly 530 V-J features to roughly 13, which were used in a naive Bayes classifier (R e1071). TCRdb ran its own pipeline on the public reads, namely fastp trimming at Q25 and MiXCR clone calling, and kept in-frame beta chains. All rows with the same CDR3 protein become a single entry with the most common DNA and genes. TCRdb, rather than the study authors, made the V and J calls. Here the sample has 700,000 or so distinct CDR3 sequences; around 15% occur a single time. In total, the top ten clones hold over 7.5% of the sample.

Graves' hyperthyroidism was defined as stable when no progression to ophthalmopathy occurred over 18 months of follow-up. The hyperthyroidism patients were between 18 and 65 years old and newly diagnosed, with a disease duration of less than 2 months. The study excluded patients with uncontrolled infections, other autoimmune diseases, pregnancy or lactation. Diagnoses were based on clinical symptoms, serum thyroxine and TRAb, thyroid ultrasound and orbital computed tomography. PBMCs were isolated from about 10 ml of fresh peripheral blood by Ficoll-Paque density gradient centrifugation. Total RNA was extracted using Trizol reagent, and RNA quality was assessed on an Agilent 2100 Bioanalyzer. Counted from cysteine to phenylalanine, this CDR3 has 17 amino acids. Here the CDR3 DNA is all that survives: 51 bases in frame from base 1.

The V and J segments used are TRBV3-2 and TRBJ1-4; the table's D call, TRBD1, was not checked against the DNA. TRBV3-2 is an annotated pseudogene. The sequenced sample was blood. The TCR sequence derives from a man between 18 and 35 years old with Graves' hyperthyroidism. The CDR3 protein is CASSQDKGTAANEKLFF. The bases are TGTGCCAGCAGCCAAGATAAGGGGACAGCAGCTAATGAAAAACTGTTTTTT.